Here is one T cell receptor beta chain with its context. Its antigen remains unidentified. This CDR3 contains 13 residues. With V trimmed by 3 bases and J by 3 bases, 0 bases remained unmatched. Germline V gene sequence: CDR1 SGHVS, CDR2 FNYEAQ. This entry belongs to a study of radiation and T cells in renal cell carcinoma. Study results and limitations: Pretreatment tumor biopsies were lacking, so baseline clonotypes are unknown.

Specified time point: baseline pretreatment blood. Sample treatment: 15 Gy SBRT to primary tumor, nephrectomy 4 weeks later. The table came from immunoSEQ multiplex PCR; TCRdb's copy has only in-frame clones and leaves some out. Among about 140,000 clones listed, around four fifths were seen once. The sample in question was blood, obtained from a patient whose treatment included radiotherapy and nephrectomy. This clonotype originated in a woman in her forties or fifties with renal cell carcinoma. The chain links TRBV7-6 to TRBJ2-7; 9 bases are shared with TRBD1. In DNA, the CDR3 is TGTGCCAGCAGCTTGGACAGGGGCTACGAGCAGTACTTC. Its translation: CASSLDRGYEQYF.